A single sample gave rise to the 18 T cell receptor beta chains below, sequenced in a study of blood T cells in healthy people across ages. A second PCR of roughly 7 to 11 cycles used a sample-barcoded 5' primer and a J-beta primer mix. One entry per CDR3 protein, called by TCRdb with MiXCR from the 5' RACE reads. Of 450,000 to 700,000 distinct CDR3 sequences in the sample, approximately 25% were seen once. The sequencing input was blood. The receptors derive from an older woman in good health.

Here the CDR3 reads CASLTSGGPDNEQFF. The CDR3 bases are TGTGCCAGCCTCACCAGCGGGGGCCCCGACAATGAGCAGTTCTTC. The chain has TRBV19 and TRBJ2-1, with 8 nucleotides matching TRBD2. Germline V gene lookup returns CDR1 LNHDA and CDR2 SQIVND (reference sequence). V shed 9 bases and J 5 bases; nucleotides not matched to a gene: 12. The CDR3 has 15 residues.

The V call is TRBV29-1, the J call TRBJ1-2; TRBD1 aligns across 7 bases. This CDR3 has 13 residues. CDR1 is SQVTM, CDR2 ANQGSEA, per germline. V trimming: 4 bases; J trimming: 4 bases; junction bases outside the gene matches: 6. CDR3 sequence: CSVGPTGSYGYTF. CDR3 in DNA: TGCAGCGTTGGCCCGACAGGGAGCTATGGCTACACCTTC.

The chain is built from TRBV7-3 and TRBJ1-1; D remains ambiguous. The CDR3 covers 13 residues. CDR1 is SGHTA, CDR2 FQGTGA, per germline. With 4 bases removed from V and 2 bases from J, the gap between germline ends came to 8 bases. Written as DNA, the CDR3 is TGTGCCAGCAGCTATGACGGAAACACTGAAGCTTTCTTT. Translated: CASSYDGNTEAFF.

This clonotype was seen only a few times. The CDR3 spells CASSTTPAGVGETQYF. The DNA for the CDR3 is TGTGCCAGCAGCACAACCCCAGCGGGGGTGGGAGAGACCCAGTACTTC. The chain links TRBV9 to TRBJ2-5; 8 bases are a match to TRBD2. V trimming: 4 bases; J trimming: 4 bases; junction bases outside the gene matches: 12. Per germline, CDR1 SGDLS and CDR2 YYNGEE. The CDR3 runs to 16 residues. The complete variable domain, with remaining parts taken from reference TRBV9 and TRBJ2-5, reads DSGVTQTPKHLITATGQRVTLRCSPRSGDLSVYWYQQSLDQGLQFLIQYYNGEERAKGNILERFSAQQFPDLHSELNLSSLELGDSALYFCASSTTPAGVGETQYFGPGTRLLVL.

CDR3 residues: CASSSRGYAGRDTQYF. The CDR3, as DNA: TGTGCCAGCAGCTCGAGGGGGTACGCGGGGAGAGATACGCAGTATTTT. The rearrangement joins TRBV7-9 to TRBJ2-3; D tentatively fits TRBD1 or TRBD2 (6 bases each). V lost 4 bases, J lost 5 bases, and 19 bases lay in between. This CDR3 is 16 amino acids long. Germline V CDR1 and CDR2: SEHNR, FQNEAQ (reference sequence).

The rearrangement links TRBV7-2 to TRBJ2-3; D may be TRBD1 (7 bases). The CDR3 length is 14 residues. Germline loops: CDR1 SGHTA, CDR2 FQGNSA. V lost 5 bases to trimming and J lost 4 bases, with 13 bases between them. CDR3 nucleotide sequence: TGTGCCAGCAGCCAAGGGGGCGGGGCAGATACGCAGTATTTT. Translated: CASSQGGGADTQYF. The full variable domain, completed using reference TRBV7-2 and TRBJ2-3, is GAGVSQSPSNKVTEKGKDVELRCDPISGHTALYWYRQSLGQGLEFLIYFQGNSAPDKSGLPSDRFSAERTGGSVSTLTIQRTQQEDSAVYLCASSQGGGADTQYFGPGTRLTVL.

The chain joins TRBV20-1 to TRBJ2-7, with TRBD1 identical over 8 bases. The CDR3 extends over 13 amino acids. V shed 6 bases and J 9 bases; nucleotides not matched to a gene: 13. Germline V CDR1 and CDR2: DFQATT, SNEGSKA (reference sequence). This CDR3 reads CSASTGGESWQYF. DNA of the CDR3: TGCAGTGCGTCTACAGGGGGTGAGTCGTGGCAGTACTTC.

The CDR3 bases are TGTGCCAGCAGCTTAGCCCACAGGGCGGGTTCACCCCTCCACTTT. Its protein is CASSLAHRAGSPLHF. V and J are TRBV7-2 and TRBJ1-6; D may be TRBD1 (6 bases). Germline loops: CDR1 SGHTA, CDR2 FQGNSA. This CDR3 is built from 15 residues. V gave up 0 bases and J gave up 9 bases, with 12 bases separating them.

The V call is TRBV29-1, the J call TRBJ2-1; 7 bases align to TRBD2. The last part of the DNA fits TRBJ2-5 better; the J call may be wrong. Germline CDR1 is SQVTM and CDR2 is ANQGSEA. The CDR3 length is 13 residues. The CDR3 region has the DNA TGCAGCGTTGAAGCAACTAGCGCGGAGACCCAGTACTTC. Its translation is CSVEATSAETQYF.

This clonotype occurred a few times. Its ends do not fully match the called genes, so a read error is possible. The chain carries TRBV6-2 or TRBV6-3 and TRBJ2-5; the match to TRBD2 covers 11 bases. CDR1 and CDR2 from the germline V gene are MNHEY and SVGEGT. The length of the CDR3 is 16 residues. The CDR3 DNA follows: TGTGCCAGCTCGGAGCCGGGACTAGCGGAACAAGGGACCCAGTACTTC. This translates into CASSEPGLAEQGTQYF.

The chain joins TRBV7-9 to TRBJ1-2; 8 bases are a match to TRBD1. This CDR3 has 16 amino acids. Germline trimming cut 5 bases from V and 6 bases from J; bases unmatched to any gene: 14. Germline V lookup: CDR1 SEHNR, CDR2 FQNEAQ (reference sequence). CDR3 in DNA: TGTGCCAGCAGCGTAGGGGGGACAGGTCTCCTCGATGGCTACACCTTC. It is translated as CASSVGGTGLLDGYTF.

V is TRBV5-5 and J is TRBJ2-7; no firm D call. Germline V gives CDR1 SGHKS, CDR2 YYEKEE (reference sequence). Trimming stripped 0 bases from V and 1 base from J, with 11 bases between. The CDR3 consists of 15 residues. The CDR3 DNA follows: TGTGCCAGCAGCTTGGCTGGAGTCCCATCCTACGAGCAGTACTTC. This encodes CASSLAGVPSYEQYF.

V is TRBV20-1 and J is TRBJ1-1, with D hard to call. V dropped 6 bases and J dropped 0 bases, with 11 bases sitting between them. Per the germline V gene, CDR1 is DFQATT and CDR2 is SNEGSKA (reference sequence). The CDR3 is made up of 13 amino acids. CDR3 bases: TGCAGTGCCGCAGGCCCCATGAACACTGAAGCTTTCTTT. It yields the protein CSAAGPMNTEAFF.

This clonotype was observed a handful of times. This sequence joins TRBV20-1 and TRBJ1-1, with unresolved D. V gave up 6 bases and J gave up 8 bases, with 13 bases separating them. CDR1 and CDR2 from the germline V gene are DFQATT and SNEGSKA (reference sequence). The CDR3 runs to 11 residues. This CDR3 reads CSADPSPEAFF. The CDR3 nucleotides are TGCAGTGCCGATCCCTCCCCCGAAGCTTTCTTT.

This clonotype was counted between two and nine times. The genes are TRBV12-3 or TRBV12-4 and TRBJ2-1; perhaps TRBD1 as D (6 bases). The CDR3 runs 15 residues. Trimming left V 6 bases short and J 2 bases short, with 14 bases between. The CDR3 sequence is CASRPQGAPYNEQFF. In DNA form, the CDR3 reads TGTGCCAGCAGGCCACAGGGAGCCCCCTACAATGAGCAGTTCTTC.

The chain combines TRBV11-2 with TRBJ2-5; the D gene is possibly TRBD1 (7 bases). TRBJ2-1 explains the end of the DNA better; the J call may be wrong. The CDR3 runs to 14 residues. The V gene's germline CDR1 is SGHAT and CDR2 FQNNGV. Written as DNA, the CDR3 is TGTGCCAGCAGCTTAGGACAGGGAGGCGGTGAGCAGTTCTTC. It translates to CASSLGQGGGEQFF.

The rearrangement links TRBV9 to TRBJ2-1, with TRBD2 matching 10 bases. V was pared by 3 bases and J by 6 bases, with 9 bases of the junction left unmatched. Looked up from germline, CDR1 is SGDLS and CDR2 is YYNGEE. The CDR3 consists of 16 residues. CDR3: CASSASGGGVGNEQFF. The CDR3 DNA follows: TGTGCCAGCAGCGCTAGCGGGGGCGGGGTGGGCAATGAGCAGTTCTTC. Drawing the rest from reference TRBV9 and TRBJ2-1, the complete variable domain is DSGVTQTPKHLITATGQRVTLRCSPRSGDLSVYWYQQSLDQGLQFLIQYYNGEERAKGNILERFSAQQFPDLHSELNLSSLELGDSALYFCASSASGGGVGNEQFFGPGTRLTVL.

This clonotype turned up a few times. J is TRBJ1-4 and V is TRBV20-1; tentative D call: TRBD1 (5 bases). Near its end, the DNA agrees better with TRBJ2-2, so the J call may be wrong. The length of the CDR3 is 12 residues. The V gene's germline CDR1 is DFQATT and CDR2 SNEGSKA (reference sequence). CDR3 nucleotide sequence: TGCAGTGCTTACTCGTCAGGACAGGAGCTGTTTTTT. Protein sequence: CSAYSSGQELFF.